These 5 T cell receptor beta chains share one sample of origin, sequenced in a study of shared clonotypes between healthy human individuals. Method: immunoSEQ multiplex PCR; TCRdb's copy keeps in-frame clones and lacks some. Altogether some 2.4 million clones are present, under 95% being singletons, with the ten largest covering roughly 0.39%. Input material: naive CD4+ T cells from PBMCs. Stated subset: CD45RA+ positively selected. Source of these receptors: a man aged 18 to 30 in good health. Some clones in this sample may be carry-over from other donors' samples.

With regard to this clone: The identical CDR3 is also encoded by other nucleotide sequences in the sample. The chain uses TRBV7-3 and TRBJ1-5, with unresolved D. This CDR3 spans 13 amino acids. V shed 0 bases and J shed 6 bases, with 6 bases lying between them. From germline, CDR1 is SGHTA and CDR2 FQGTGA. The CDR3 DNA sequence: TGTGCCAGCAGCTTAACAGGGAGTCAGCCCCAGCATTTT. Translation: CASSLTGSQPQHF.

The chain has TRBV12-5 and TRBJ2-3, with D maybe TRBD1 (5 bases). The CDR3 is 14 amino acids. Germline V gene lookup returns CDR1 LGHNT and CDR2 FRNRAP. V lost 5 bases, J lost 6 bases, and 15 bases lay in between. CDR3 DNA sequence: TGTGCTAGTGGTCCCACCCTCTCAGGGGATACGCAGTATTTT. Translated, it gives CASGPTLSGDTQYF. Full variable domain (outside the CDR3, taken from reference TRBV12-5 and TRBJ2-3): DARVTQTPRHKVTEMGQEVTMRCQPILGHNTVFWYRQTMMQGLELLAYFRNRAPLDDSGMPKDRFSAEMPDATLATLKIQPSEPRDSAVYFCASGPTLSGDTQYFGPGTRLTVL.

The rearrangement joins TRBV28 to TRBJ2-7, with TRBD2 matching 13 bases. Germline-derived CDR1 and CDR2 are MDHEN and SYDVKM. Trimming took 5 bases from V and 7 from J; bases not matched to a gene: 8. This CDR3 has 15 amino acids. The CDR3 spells CASSLRTSGRNEQYF. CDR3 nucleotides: TGTGCCAGCAGTCTAAGGACTAGCGGGAGAAATGAGCAGTACTTC. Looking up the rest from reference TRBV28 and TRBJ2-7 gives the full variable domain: DVKVTQSSRYLVKRTGEKVFLECVQDMDHENMFWYRQDPGLGLRLIYFSYDVKMKEKGDIPEGYSVSREKKERFSLILESASTNQTSMYLCASSLRTSGRNEQYFGPGTRLTVT.

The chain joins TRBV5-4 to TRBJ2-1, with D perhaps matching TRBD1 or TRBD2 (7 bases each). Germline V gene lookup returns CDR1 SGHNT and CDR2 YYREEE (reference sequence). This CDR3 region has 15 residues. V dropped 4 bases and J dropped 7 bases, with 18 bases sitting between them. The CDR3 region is CASSTAGQSGNEQFF. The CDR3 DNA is TGTGCCAGCAGCACAGCGGGACAGTCTGGGAATGAGCAGTTCTTC.

The DNA for the CDR3 is TGTGCCAGCAGTCCCCCAGCGGGGGATGAGCAGTTCTTC. Amino acids: CASSPPAGDEQFF. The rearrangement uses TRBV2 and TRBJ2-1, with 8 positions matching TRBD2. Germline-derived CDR1 and CDR2 are SNHLY and FYNNEI. Trimming cost V 5 bases and J 8 bases; bases outside gene matches: 5. There are 13 residues in the CDR3.